The 24 T cell receptor beta chains below were found in one sample sequenced in a study of cytomegalovirus exposure and HLA in healthy donors. Libraries were prepared by immunoSEQ multiplex PCR; TCRdb keeps only in-frame clonotypes and omits some of them. The sample has 250,000 to 350,000 clones, 86% seen once. Sequenced sample: PBMCs. These receptors were collected from a woman aged 18-29 years in good health and CMV-seronegative.

This chain uses TRBV2 with TRBJ1-1; 10 bases line up with TRBD1. The CDR3 covers 18 residues. Germline CDR1 reads SNHLY; CDR2 reads FYNNEI. Unmatched junction bases numbered 16, after V lost 6 bases and J lost 3 bases. Written as DNA, the CDR3 is TGTGCCAGCAGCCCAATTTTAGGACAGGGGGGCCCTGACACTGAAGCTTTCTTT. Protein: CASSPILGQGGPDTEAFF.

The chain is built from TRBV4-2 and TRBJ1-1; D is possibly TRBD1 (6 bases). V lost 0 bases and J 1 base, leaving 12 bases between the germline ends. The CDR3 runs to 16 residues. CDR1 LGHNA and CDR2 YNFKEQ come from the germline V gene. The DNA of the CDR3 is TGTGCCAGCAGCCAAGAGGGAGCGGGGGCGAACACTGAAGCTTTCTTT. Encoded protein: CASSQEGAGANTEAFF.

The chain recombines TRBV9 with TRBJ2-7; D may be TRBD1 (6 bases). V shed 3 bases and J shed 0 bases, with 10 bases lying between them. Germline CDR1 reads SGDLS; CDR2 reads YYNGEE. This CDR3 has 14 residues. The CDR3 sequence is CASSEGDGSYEQYF. CDR3 nucleotides: TGTGCCAGCAGCGAGGGGGACGGCTCCTACGAGCAGTACTTC.

The chain combines TRBV28 with TRBJ1-5; D is undetermined. This CDR3 has 15 residues. V was clipped by 7 bases and J by 0 bases, with 13 bases between them. Germline CDR1 MDHEN, CDR2 SYDVKM. In DNA, the CDR3 is TGTGCCAGCACTCCCGCCGCGCTTAGCAATCAGCCCCAGCATTTT. It encodes CASTPAALSNQPQHF.

V usage is TRBV18 and J usage is TRBJ1-5; the D gene is possibly TRBD1 (5 bases). Germline CDR1 is KGHSH and CDR2 is LQKENI. Trimming shortened V by 3 bases and J by 0 bases, and 9 bases separated the two germline ends. The CDR3 covers 15 residues. CDR3 protein: CASSPTDHSNQPQHF. The CDR3 DNA follows: TGTGCCAGCTCACCGACAGACCATAGCAATCAGCCCCAGCATTTT.

The chain couples TRBV4-2 to TRBJ2-1; the D gene is possibly TRBD2 (6 bases). The germline CDR1 and CDR2 sequences are LGHNA and YNFKEQ. The CDR3 spans 16 residues. Trimming stripped 1 base from V and 5 bases from J, with 15 bases between. In nucleotides, the CDR3 is TGTGCCAGCAGCCAAGTCGGGCGGGACCGGGACAATGAGCAGTTCTTC. The encoded protein is CASSQVGRDRDNEQFF.

CDR3 sequence (DNA): TGTGCCAGCAGTGAAGACGGCGGGTACCCTAGCACAGATACGCAGTATTTT. Residues: CASSEDGGYPSTDTQYF. The chain combines TRBV25-1 with TRBJ2-3; D might be TRBD2 (5 bases). Germline values: CDR1 MGHDK, CDR2 SYGVNS. This CDR3 contains 17 residues. V lost 2 bases and J 0 bases, leaving 15 bases between the germline ends.

The chain joins TRBV6-6 to TRBJ1-4; D possibly corresponds to TRBD1 (5 bases). The CDR3 contains 15 residues. V was trimmed by 2 bases and J by 5 bases, leaving 12 bases between them. CDR1 is MNHNY, CDR2 SVGAGI, per germline (reference sequence). CDR3 region: CASSYGAFSNEKLFF. The DNA of the CDR3 is TGTGCCAGCAGTTACGGGGCTTTTTCAAATGAAAAACTGTTTTTT.

V gene TRBV2 combines with J gene TRBJ2-1, with 8 bases identical to TRBD2. The CDR3 has 16 residues. With 5 bases clipped from V and 4 bases from J, the junction kept 10 bases outside the gene matches. In germline, CDR1 is SNHLY, CDR2 FYNNEI. In DNA form, the CDR3 reads TGTGCCAGCAGTCGCACACCGGGACTAGGATACAATGAGCAGTTCTTC. This sequence encodes CASSRTPGLGYNEQFF.

The V and J genes are TRBV7-3 and TRBJ2-3; 9 nucleotides match TRBD2. Germline V lookup: CDR1 SGHTA, CDR2 FQGTGA. V lost 5 bases and J lost 1; bases outside the gene matches: 7. The length of the CDR3 is 16 residues. For the CDR3, the DNA is TGTGCCAGCAGCCCTACCTGGACTAGCGGCACAGATACGCAGTATTTT. Translating gives CASSPTWTSGTDTQYF.

The V and J genes are TRBV9 and TRBJ1-2; a weak D match, TRBD1 (6 bases). The CDR3 length is 14 residues. CDR1 SGDLS and CDR2 YYNGEE come from the germline V gene. Trimming pared 3 bases from V and 4 bases from J, leaving 13 bases between. CDR3 in DNA: TGTGCCAGCAGCGCAGCCACAGGGACCTATGGCTACACCTTC. Protein product: CASSAATGTYGYTF.

As concerns this clone: At one end, the junction sequence differs from germline, possibly due to a read error. The chain couples TRBV15 to TRBJ1-4; no clear D. CDR1 LNHNV and CDR2 YYDKDF come from the germline V gene (reference sequence). This CDR3 spans 12 amino acids. This chain's CDR3 is CATSTTYEKLFF. The DNA for the CDR3 is TGTGCCACCAGCACAACTTATGAAAAACTGTTTTTT.

V is TRBV9 and J is TRBJ1-2; D uncertain. V was trimmed by 5 bases and J by 0 bases, leaving 17 bases between them. CDR1 and CDR2 from the germline V gene are SGDLS and YYNGEE. This CDR3 comprises 16 residues. DNA for the CDR3: TGTGCCAGCAGTAGTACCCAGACCGGAGCTAACTATGGCTACACCTTC. As protein: CASSSTQTGANYGYTF.

The J gene is TRBJ2-2, the V gene TRBV7-8, with no clear D. This CDR3 has 13 amino acids. The germline V and J ends were trimmed by 5 bases and 2 bases, with 6 bases remaining between them. CDR1 and CDR2 from the germline V gene are SGHVS and FQNEAQ. The DNA of the CDR3 is TGTGCCAGCAGCATACAAAACACCGGGGAGCTGTTTTTT. It encodes CASSIQNTGELFF. The variable domain in full, completed from reference TRBV7-8 and TRBJ2-2, reads GAGVSQSPRYKVAKRGQDVALRCDPISGHVSLFWYQQALGQGPEFLTYFQNEAQLDKSGLPSDRFFAERPEGSVSTLKIQRTQQEDSAVYLCASSIQNTGELFFGEGSRLTVL.

This clone was seen a handful of times. The V and J genes are TRBV18 and TRBJ1-1; D ambiguous. V shed 1 base and J shed 1 base, with 10 bases lying between them. The CDR3 is 15 residues long. Germline CDR1 and CDR2: KGHSH and LQKENI. The CDR3 reads CASSPRGQQNTEAFF. The CDR3 nucleotides read TGTGCCAGCTCACCACGCGGTCAGCAGAACACTGAAGCTTTCTTT. The full variable domain, with the rest looked up from reference TRBV18 and TRBJ1-1, is NAGVMQNPRHLVRRRGQEARLRCSPMKGHSHVYWYRQLPEEGLKFMVYLQKENIIDESGMPKERFSAEFPKEGPSILRIQQVVRGDSAAYFCASSPRGQQNTEAFFGQGTRLTVV.

The rearrangement links TRBV6-5 to TRBJ2-3; possible D gene TRBD2, 6 bases. The germline V and J ends were trimmed by 2 bases and 5 bases, with 17 bases remaining between them. Germline lookup yields CDR1 MNHEY and CDR2 SVGAGI. This CDR3 has 16 amino acids. DNA of the CDR3: TGTGCCAGCAGTTACACGGGAGCCCCACCCGGAGATACGCAGTATTTT. Its protein product is CASSYTGAPPGDTQYF.

V usage is TRBV27 and J usage is TRBJ1-3; D ambiguous. CDR3 length equals 14 residues. V lost 3 bases and J 7 bases, leaving 13 bases between the germline ends. Germline V CDR1 and CDR2: MNHEY, SMNVEV (reference sequence). CDR3 DNA: TGTGCCAGCAGTTTCTCCCGGTCGGGTAACACCATATATTTT. This gives the protein CASSFSRSGNTIYF.

The genes are TRBV18 and TRBJ1-1; D is unresolved. V was shortened by 4 bases and J by 8 bases, with 8 bases between the two germline ends. Germline CDR1 and CDR2: KGHSH and LQKENI. This CDR3 spans 11 amino acids. CDR3 loop: CASSQSGEAFF. CDR3 sequence (DNA): TGTGCCAGCTCACAGTCGGGGGAAGCTTTCTTT.

The V gene is TRBV5-4, the J gene TRBJ2-5; tentative D call: TRBD1 (6 bases). Germline V gene lookup returns CDR1 SGHNT and CDR2 YYREEE (reference sequence). The CDR3 extends over 16 amino acids. V lost 0 bases to trimming and J lost 5 bases, with 17 bases between them. CDR3 in DNA: TGTGCCAGCAGCTTGGGGGGCCCAGGGGTGAGGGAGACCCAGTACTTC. Protein product: CASSLGGPGVRETQYF.

The J gene is TRBJ1-2, the V gene TRBV9; 8 bases are shared with TRBD1. The CDR3 consists of 17 residues. Germline CDR1 is SGDLS and CDR2 is YYNGEE. Trimming took 0 bases from V and 2 from J; bases not matched to a gene: 9. For the CDR3, the DNA is TGTGCCAGCAGCGTAGCCCCGGACAGGGCAGACAACTATGGCTACACCTTC. It encodes CASSVAPDRADNYGYTF.

The chain combines TRBV7-6 with TRBJ2-7; 7 bases are a match to TRBD1. The germline CDR1 and CDR2 sequences are SGHVS and FNYEAQ. The CDR3 spans 13 residues. V dropped 5 bases and J dropped 3; count of bases not matched to a gene: 4. The CDR3 spells CASSKDRDYEQYF. The CDR3 DNA reads TGTGCCAGCAGCAAAGACAGGGACTACGAGCAGTACTTC.

The chain joins TRBV4-1 to TRBJ1-2; possible D gene TRBD1, 6 bases. This CDR3 is 16 amino acids long. The germline CDR1 and CDR2 sequences are MGHRA and YSYEKL. The V and J ends lost 1 base and 8 bases respectively, with 20 bases between them. The CDR3 bases are TGCGCCAGCAGCCAAGGGAGAGGGGGTGTTGGGAACGGCTACACCTTC. Amino acid sequence: CASSQGRGGVGNGYTF.

This chain uses TRBV5-4 with TRBJ2-7, with D perhaps matching TRBD2 (6 bases). Trimming removed 0 bases at V and 6 bases at J, with 13 bases between. The CDR3 consists of 14 residues. Germline V gene data show CDR1 as SGHNT and CDR2 as YYREEE (reference sequence). The DNA for the CDR3 is TGTGCCAGCAGCTTGGTGGGAGCGGAGGGCGAGCAGTACTTC. Its translation: CASSLVGAEGEQYF.

This chain connects TRBV11-2 to TRBJ1-1; 7 bases align to TRBD1. The CDR3 covers 16 residues. With 1 base clipped from V and 3 bases from J, the junction kept 8 bases outside the gene matches. Per the germline V gene, CDR1 is SGHAT and CDR2 is FQNNGV. CDR3 sequence: CASSLGGEGTDTEAFF. Here the CDR3 DNA reads TGTGCCAGCAGCTTAGGGGGCGAAGGGACAGACACTGAAGCTTTCTTT.